This T cell receptor beta chain is from a study of vaccination and CD4 T cells after COVID-19. Overall study context: Samples after vaccination came a median about 72 days past dose two, ranging 14 to 241. Overlapping spike pools from SARS-CoV-2 and HCoV-NL63, HCoV-OC43 and HCoV-229E served as culture stimuli. Notes on the study in general: Spike mono-reactivity was shown by 304 of 307 vaccine-specific clones in convalescent patients.

CDR1 and CDR2 from the germline V gene are SEHNR and FQNEAQ (reference sequence). The CDR3 consists of 15 residues. Once obtained from cultured CD4+ T cells, the DNA was sequenced using the Oncomine TCR Beta short-read assay. Using its own MiXCR run on the PCR reads, TCRdb lists one record per CDR3 protein. This table has fewer than 20,000 distinct CDR3 sequences, more than 50% appearing once. In the case of this clonotype: Its antigen is undetermined. At one end the junction does not follow the germline gene, possibly because of a read error.

Treatment defined: 10-day PBMC culture with coronavirus spike peptide pools or control peptides (ViraFEST assay). PBMC cultures, at a few million cells per well, received about 9.4 IU/ml IL-2 and roughly 9.4 ug/ml peptide pools. The TCR sequence derives from a human donor who had recovered from COVID-19. The sample consisted of CD4+ T cells from blood, cultured in vitro, taken before SARS-CoV-2 vaccination. The V gene is TRBV7-9, the J gene TRBJ1-3; TRBD1 might be the D (5 bases). The CDR3 nucleotides read TGTGCCAGCAGCTTAGCTGGGGCAGCTGGAAACACCACATATTTT. Encoded protein: CASSLAGAAGNTTYF.